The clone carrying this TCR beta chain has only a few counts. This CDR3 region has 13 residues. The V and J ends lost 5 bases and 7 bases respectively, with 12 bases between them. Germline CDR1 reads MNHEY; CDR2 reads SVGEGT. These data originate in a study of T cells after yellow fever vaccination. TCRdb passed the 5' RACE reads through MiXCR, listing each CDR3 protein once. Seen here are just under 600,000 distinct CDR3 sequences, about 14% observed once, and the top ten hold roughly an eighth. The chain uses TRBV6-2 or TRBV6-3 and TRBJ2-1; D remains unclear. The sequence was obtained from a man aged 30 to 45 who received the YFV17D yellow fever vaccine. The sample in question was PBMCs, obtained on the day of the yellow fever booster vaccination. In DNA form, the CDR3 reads TGTGCCAGCAGTGACCCTCCCCGGAATGAGCAGTTCTTC. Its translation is CASSDPPRNEQFF.